This T cell receptor (beta chain) was captured in a study of T-cell memory formation after mild COVID-19. Findings of the study overall: Memory sampled before infection contained some responding clones, suggesting cross-reactive memory joined.

The V and J ends lost 4 bases and 2 bases, in that order; junction bases with no gene match: 3. This CDR3 contains 15 residues. Germline V gives CDR1 SGHKS, CDR2 YYEKEE (reference sequence). For this clonotype: The antigen remains undetermined.

One entry per CDR3 protein, called by TCRdb with MiXCR from the 5' RACE reads. In the table there are approximately 250,000 distinct CDR3 sequences, 15% to 20% of which are singletons. Sample: PBMCs or a T cell subset sorted from them (not recorded which). The source is a man aged 18 to 29 who had mild COVID-19 (a few samples of this study predate the infection). Cell type and time point are not known. The chain is built from TRBV5-5 and TRBJ2-7; TRBD2 aligns across 13 bases. The CDR3 protein is CASSRGTSGTYEQYF. DNA of the CDR3: TGTGCCAGCAGCCGCGGGACTAGCGGGACCTACGAGCAGTACTTC.